This T cell receptor beta chain was identified during a study of blood T cell repertoires in COVID-19. At the level of the study: Donors in the United States, Italy and Spain gave samples during acute or convalescent COVID-19.

Authors' data handling: Quantification of nucleated cells was approximated via reference gene primer amplification. Profiled with immunoSEQ multiplex PCR; TCRdb holds only in-frame clones, not every one. That table supplies the V and J calls and clone size; D and trimming were determined from the DNA. The table has roughly 75,000 clones, approximately 87% seen once; the top ten hold roughly 18%. Per the germline V gene, CDR1 is SGHTA and CDR2 is FQGNSA. V lost 0 bases to trimming and J lost 6 bases, with 9 bases between them. CDR3 length: 13 residues. Sequenced material: peripheral blood. The rearrangement joins TRBV7-2 to TRBJ2-7; perhaps TRBD2 as D (5 bases). The source of this sequence is a man at least 80 years old in a cohort sampled during active COVID-19. The CDR3 sequence is CASSLAARGEQYF. The CDR3 DNA is TGTGCCAGCAGCTTAGCGGCTCGGGGCGAGCAGTACTTC.